Listed here are 17 T cell receptor beta chains from one sample, sequenced in a study of blood T cell repertoires in COVID-19. Profiled with immunoSEQ multiplex PCR; TCRdb holds only in-frame clones, not every one. The sample yields about 120,000 clones, more than 80% seen once. Sequences were obtained from peripheral blood. These receptors came from an older man with active or convalescent COVID-19.

V gene TRBV5-1 combines with J gene TRBJ2-2; 7 bases are shared with TRBD1. The CDR3 covers 15 residues. V was clipped by 2 bases and J by 4 bases; unmatched bases: 5. Germline-derived CDR1 and CDR2 are SGHRS and YFSETQ. CDR3 in DNA: TGCGCCAGCAGCTTCGGGACAGAGACCACCGGGGAGCTGTTTTTT. Its protein product is CASSFGTETTGELFF.

V gene TRBV6-5 combines with J gene TRBJ1-1; 7 bases line up with TRBD1. Germline values: CDR1 MNHEY, CDR2 SVGAGI. Trimming cost V 3 bases and J 3 bases; bases outside gene matches: 7. The CDR3 totals 15 residues. CDR3 in DNA: TGTGCCAGCAGTTATTTCCCGGGACAGTACACTGAAGCTTTCTTT. Encoded protein: CASSYFPGQYTEAFF.

The rearrangement joins TRBV7-8 to TRBJ2-5; D might be TRBD2 (5 bases). V was pared by 5 bases and J by 2 bases, with 21 bases between. The CDR3 runs 17 residues. CDR1 and CDR2 from the germline V gene are SGHVS and FQNEAQ. CDR3: CASSPLVGSVNQETQYF. CDR3 sequence (DNA): TGTGCCAGCAGCCCCCTTGTAGGTAGCGTTAATCAAGAGACCCAGTACTTC.

This chain links TRBV7-2 with TRBJ1-1; the D gene is possibly TRBD1 (5 bases). CDR3 length equals 14 residues. Trimming removed 2 bases from V and 2 bases from J, with 9 bases in between. CDR1 is SGHTA, CDR2 FQGNSA, per germline. The CDR3 loop reads CASSLSRENTEAFF. The DNA for the CDR3 is TGTGCCAGCAGCTTATCCAGGGAAAACACTGAAGCTTTCTTT.

This chain connects TRBV11-2 to TRBJ1-2; TRBD1 is a possible D gene (5 bases). This CDR3 comprises 15 residues. CDR1 is SGHAT, CDR2 FQNNGV, per germline. V lost 1 base, J lost 4 bases, and 13 bases lay in between. CDR3 in DNA: TGTGCCAGCAGCTTAGGTCCTGGGGCAAGCTATGGCTACACCTTC. This translates into CASSLGPGASYGYTF.

The table lists this clone with a count of one. V is TRBV28 and J is TRBJ2-1; D may be TRBD2 (5 bases). The CDR3 runs to 12 residues. Trimming shortened V by 6 bases and J by 6 bases, and 9 bases separated the two germline ends. Germline loops: CDR1 MDHEN, CDR2 SYDVKM. The chain's CDR3 is CASSGLPNEQFF. As DNA, the CDR3 is TGTGCCAGCAGCGGACTTCCCAATGAGCAGTTCTTC.

The chain combines TRBV19 with TRBJ1-1; D is uncertain. Per the germline V gene, CDR1 is LNHDA and CDR2 is SQIVND (reference sequence). This CDR3 contains 14 residues. The V end was cut by 7 bases, the J end by 2 bases, with 14 bases between. CDR3 protein: CASTEEGTNTEAFF. For the CDR3, the DNA is TGTGCCAGTACTGAGGAGGGAACTAACACTGAAGCTTTCTTT. Full variable domain (outside the CDR3, taken from reference TRBV19 and TRBJ1-1): DGGITQSPKYLFRKEGQNVTLSCEQNLNHDAMYWYRQDPGQGLRLIYYSQIVNDFQKGDIAEGYSVSREKKESFPLTVTSAQKNPTAFYLCASTEEGTNTEAFFGQGTRLTVV.

The chain combines TRBV28 with TRBJ2-1; D is possibly TRBD2 (6 bases). Germline V CDR1 and CDR2: MDHEN, SYDVKM. This CDR3 is built from 15 residues. Trimming took 5 bases from V and 5 from J, leaving 16 bases between them. The CDR3 DNA sequence: TGTGCCAGCAGTGCCATGGAGGGACTTAACAATGAGCAGTTCTTC. Translated, it gives CASSAMEGLNNEQFF.

The chain has TRBV19 and TRBJ1-2; the D gene is possibly TRBD1 (5 bases). The CDR3 loop spans 15 amino acids. Between the trimmed V and J ends, which lost 6 bases and 2 bases, there was a span of 16 bases. Germline V CDR1 and CDR2: LNHDA, SQIVND (reference sequence). The CDR3 is CASSQIWGGNYGYTF. Written as DNA, the CDR3 is TGTGCCAGTAGCCAGATCTGGGGCGGAAACTATGGCTACACCTTC.

J is TRBJ2-5 and V is TRBV4-2, with 13 bases aligning to TRBD2. V lost 4 bases and J lost 2; bases outside the gene matches: 4. This CDR3 contains 16 residues. CDR1 LGHNA and CDR2 YNFKEQ come from the germline V gene. The CDR3 reads CASSPGTSGTQETQYF. In DNA, the CDR3 is TGTGCCAGCAGCCCCGGGACTAGCGGGACTCAAGAGACCCAGTACTTC.

This rearrangement joins TRBV27 to TRBJ2-7; the D gene is possibly TRBD1 (5 bases). The CDR3 loop spans 14 amino acids. Trimming removed 6 bases from V and 3 bases from J, with 15 bases in between. Germline V gives CDR1 MNHEY, CDR2 SMNVEV (reference sequence). CDR3 sequence: CASSPGRGIYEQYF. CDR3 sequence (DNA): TGTGCCAGCAGCCCCGGTAGGGGCATCTACGAGCAGTACTTC.

This rearrangement joins TRBV7-3 to TRBJ2-4; 7 bases align to TRBD2. The V and J ends lost 5 bases and 1 base, in that order; junction bases with no gene match: 5. The CDR3 contains 15 residues. Germline V gives CDR1 SGHTA, CDR2 FQGTGA. The CDR3 nucleotides read TGTGCCAGCAGCGTCTCGGGGGGTGCCAAAAACATTCAGTACTTC. Amino acid sequence: CASSVSGGAKNIQYF.

This chain joins TRBV23-1 and TRBJ2-5, with D unclear. TRBV23-1 has ORF status, its function being uncertain. The germline V and J ends were trimmed by 7 bases and 7 bases, with 10 bases remaining between them. CDR3 length equals 11 residues. The DNA of the CDR3 is TGCGCCAGCACAACAGCTGGGACCCAGTACTTC. Its protein is CASTTAGTQYF.

About this clone: Germline and junction disagree at one end, which may indicate a read error. This sequence joins TRBV3-1 (or the pseudogene TRBV3-2) and TRBJ1-1; TRBD1 aligns across 9 bases. CDR1 and CDR2 (germline): LGHDT, YNNKEL (reference sequence). CDR3 length equals 13 residues. The CDR3 DNA reads TGTGCCAGCAGTCAAGGGACAGGGAGGGGCGCTTTCTTT. Its protein product is CASSQGTGRGAFF.

The rearrangement joins TRBV9 to TRBJ1-2; D perhaps matches TRBD1 (6 bases). From germline, CDR1 is SGDLS and CDR2 YYNGEE. The V end was cut by 6 bases, the J end by 1 base, with 16 bases between. CDR3 length equals 15 residues. CDR3 protein: CASTLSPGDNYGYTF. CDR3 bases: TGTGCCAGCACTCTAAGCCCAGGGGATAACTATGGCTACACCTTC.

The gene calls are TRBV19 and TRBJ1-4, with D maybe TRBD1 (6 bases). V gave up 8 bases and J gave up 8 bases, with 9 bases separating them. The CDR3 is 11 residues long. In germline, CDR1 is LNHDA, CDR2 SQIVND (reference sequence). The CDR3 DNA sequence: TGTGCCAGTTCTCAGGGGGAAAAACTGTTTTTT. Protein sequence: CASSQGEKLFF.

The rearrangement uses TRBV7-6 and TRBJ2-7; TRBD2 matches 8 bases. The CDR3 length is 15 residues. Trimming cost V 8 bases and J 9 bases; bases outside gene matches: 18. The germline CDR1 and CDR2 sequences are SGHVS and FNYEAQ. Here the CDR3 reads CASGPSGSSSAVQYF. In DNA, the CDR3 is TGTGCCAGCGGTCCCAGCGGGAGCTCGTCCGCAGTGCAGTACTTC.